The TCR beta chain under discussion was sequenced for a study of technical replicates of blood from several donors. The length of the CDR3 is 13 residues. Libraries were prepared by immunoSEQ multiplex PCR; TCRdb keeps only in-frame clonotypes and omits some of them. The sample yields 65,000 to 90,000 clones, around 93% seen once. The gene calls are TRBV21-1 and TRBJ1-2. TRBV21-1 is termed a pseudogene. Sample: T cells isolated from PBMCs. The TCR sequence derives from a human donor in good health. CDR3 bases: TGTGCCAGCAGCAAAGGTGATAGTTGGGGCTACACCTTC. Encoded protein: CASSKGDSWGYTF.